Below, 19 T cell receptor beta chains from the same sample are listed, as sequenced in a study of T cells in localized non-small cell lung cancer. This table comes from immunoSEQ multiplex PCR, and its TCRdb copy is limited to in-frame clones, with some not included. The sample contains 40,000 to 50,000 clones, about 86% of which appear only once. Sequences were derived from peripheral blood, sampled before any cancer treatment. These receptors came from a woman between 18 and 49 years old with stage III lung adenocarcinoma.

This chain joins TRBV30 and TRBJ1-5; TRBD1 matches 9 bases. The CDR3 totals 14 residues. With 3 bases clipped from V and 5 bases from J, the junction kept 5 bases outside the gene matches. The V gene's germline CDR1 is GTSNPN and CDR2 SVGIG (reference sequence). CDR3 nucleotide sequence: TGTGCCTGGAGGGCGACAGGGGGGCATCAGCCCCAGCATTTT. Translating gives CAWRATGGHQPQHF.

This clone was seen just once. This chain links TRBV9 with TRBJ2-3; D not certain. The CDR3 runs to 15 residues. CDR1 is SGDLS and CDR2 is YYNGEE in the germline V gene. With 4 bases removed from V and 0 bases from J, the gap between germline ends came to 12 bases. CDR3: CASSSWTASTDTQYF. The CDR3 DNA is TGTGCCAGCAGCTCCTGGACCGCCAGCACAGATACGCAGTATTTT.

The V and J genes are TRBV4-2 and TRBJ2-3, with 16 bases lining up with TRBD2. V lost 5 bases and J lost 2; bases outside the gene matches: 4. Germline V lookup: CDR1 LGHNA, CDR2 YNFKEQ. The CDR3 has 17 amino acids. This CDR3 reads CASSSGLAGGPTDTQYF. CDR3 nucleotides: TGTGCCAGCAGCTCGGGACTAGCGGGGGGGCCCACAGATACGCAGTATTTT.

CDR3 in DNA: TGCGCCAGCAGCGACGGGACTTCCAACTATGGCTACACCTTC. This translates into CASSDGTSNYGYTF. This chain uses TRBV5-1 with TRBJ1-2, with D perhaps TRBD1 (5 bases). This CDR3 is 14 amino acids long. CDR1 is SGHRS and CDR2 is YFSETQ in the germline V gene. V was trimmed by 4 bases and J by 2 bases, leaving 12 bases between them. Supplemented by reference TRBV5-1 and TRBJ1-2, the full variable domain reads KAGVTQTPRYLIKTRGQQVTLSCSPISGHRSVSWYQQTPGQGLQFLFEYFSETQRNKGNFPGRFSGRQFSNSRSEMNVSTLELGDSALYLCASSDGTSNYGYTFGSGTRLTVV.

The CDR3 reads CASSPTRGGYNEQFF. CDR3 nucleotides: TGTGCCAGCAGCCCGACTCGAGGGGGATACAATGAGCAGTTCTTC. The chain has TRBV14 and TRBJ2-1, with D possibly being TRBD1 (6 bases). The CDR3 spans 15 residues. Germline V gene data show CDR1 as SGHDN and CDR2 as FVKESK. The V and J ends lost 4 bases and 4 bases respectively, with 14 bases between them.

The V call is TRBV19, the J call TRBJ1-6; a possible D gene is TRBD1 (6 bases). The CDR3 covers 14 residues. V lost 6 bases, J lost 9 bases, and 15 bases lay in between. Germline V gene lookup returns CDR1 LNHDA and CDR2 SQIVND (reference sequence). DNA for the CDR3: TGTGCCAGTAGCCCGCGGGGGGCGGGTTCACCCCTCCACTTT. Translated: CASSPRGAGSPLHF.

This chain links TRBV4-2 with TRBJ2-7, with D maybe TRBD1 (6 bases). Germline CDR1 reads LGHNA; CDR2 reads YNFKEQ. CDR3 size: 13 residues. Trimming took 4 bases from V and 4 from J, leaving 11 bases between them. As DNA, the CDR3 is TGTGCCAGCAGCCCGGACAGCTATTACGAGCAGTACTTC. Translating gives CASSPDSYYEQYF.

The rearrangement links TRBV4-1 to TRBJ1-2; D unclear. Germline CDR1 and CDR2: MGHRA and YSYEKL. Trimming stripped 2 bases from V and 3 bases from J, with 7 bases between. The CDR3 runs 13 residues. CDR3 in amino acids: CASSQSGDYGYTF. CDR3 sequence (DNA): TGCGCCAGCAGCCAATCGGGAGACTATGGCTACACCTTC.

The chain couples TRBV5-1 to TRBJ1-1; D ambiguous. The CDR3 spans 14 residues. Germline V gene data show CDR1 as SGHRS and CDR2 as YFSETQ. Trimming shortened V by 0 bases and J by 0 bases, and 6 bases separated the two germline ends. CDR3 sequence: CASSLDWMNTEAFF. Written as DNA, the CDR3 is TGCGCCAGCAGCTTGGATTGGATGAACACTGAAGCTTTCTTT.

The chain employs TRBV27 and TRBJ1-1; D ambiguous. The CDR3 loop spans 13 amino acids. CDR1 and CDR2 from the germline V gene are MNHEY and SMNVEV (reference sequence). V was clipped by 6 bases and J by 0 bases, with 8 bases between them. CDR3 sequence: CASRGSLNTEAFF. For the CDR3, the DNA is TGTGCCAGCAGAGGCAGCTTGAACACTGAAGCTTTCTTT.

The chain is built from TRBV19 and TRBJ1-1; 10 bases match TRBD1. Germline assignment: CDR1 LNHDA and CDR2 SQIVND (reference sequence). The CDR3 totals 15 residues. V lost 3 bases to trimming and J lost 5 bases; unmatched junction nucleotides: 6. The CDR3 region has the DNA TGTGCCAGTAGTATTTTATTGGGACAGGGGACTGAAGCTTTCTTT. Encoded protein: CASSILLGQGTEAFF.

The chain has TRBV5-1 and TRBJ1-2; D is ambiguous. Germline V gene data show CDR1 as SGHRS and CDR2 as YFSETQ. Trimming took off 4 bases at V and 0 bases at J, with 10 bases between the two ends. The CDR3 spans 14 residues. CDR3 DNA: TGCGCCAGCAGCCTGGACGGGACTAACTATGGCTACACCTTC. This sequence encodes CASSLDGTNYGYTF.

This rearrangement joins TRBV4-1 to TRBJ1-4; D is uncertain. The CDR3 consists of 14 residues. The V gene lost 1 base and the J gene lost 3 bases, with 6 bases spanning the gap. CDR1 and CDR2 (germline): MGHRA, YSYEKL. The CDR3 nucleotides are TGCGCCAGCAGCCAAGGGGTGGCTAATGAAAAACTGTTTTTT. This gives the protein CASSQGVANEKLFF.

The V and J genes are TRBV20-1 and TRBJ1-3; D gene unclear. V was clipped by 7 bases and J by 3 bases, with 7 bases between them. Looked up from germline, CDR1 is DFQATT and CDR2 is SNEGSKA (reference sequence). The CDR3 contains 11 residues. The CDR3 loop reads CSVAGGNTIYF. CDR3 nucleotides: TGCAGTGTCGCGGGTGGAAACACCATATATTTT.

The chain has TRBV5-4 and TRBJ2-2; 7 bases fit TRBD2. Per germline, CDR1 SGHNT and CDR2 YYREEE (reference sequence). CDR3 length equals 16 residues. The V gene end was trimmed by 4 bases and the J gene end by 3 bases; junction bases not matched to a gene: 9. The CDR3 sequence: CASSPRGTGDTGELFF. In DNA form, the CDR3 reads TGTGCCAGCAGCCCGCGGGGGACCGGGGACACCGGGGAGCTGTTTTTT.

The V and J genes are TRBV5-4 and TRBJ2-7, with D maybe TRBD1 (5 bases). The length of the CDR3 is 14 residues. The V end was cut by 0 bases, the J end by 4 bases, with 11 bases between. Germline loops: CDR1 SGHNT, CDR2 YYREEE (reference sequence). The CDR3 reads CASSLGRGGYEQYF. In DNA form, the CDR3 reads TGTGCCAGCAGCTTGGGAAGGGGTGGGTACGAGCAGTACTTC.

The gene calls are TRBV18 and TRBJ1-5; 9 bases match TRBD1. Trimming at V came to 3 bases and at J to 3 bases, leaving 6 bases not matched to a gene. Germline V gives CDR1 KGHSH, CDR2 LQKENI. CDR3 length equals 16 residues. The CDR3 nucleotides read TGTGCCAGCTCACCTGCGGACAGGGGTTACAATCAGCCCCAGCATTTT. Amino acid sequence: CASSPADRGYNQPQHF. Full variable domain (missing parts from reference TRBV18 and TRBJ1-5): NAGVMQNPRHLVRRRGQEARLRCSPMKGHSHVYWYRQLPEEGLKFMVYLQKENIIDESGMPKERFSAEFPKEGPSILRIQQVVRGDSAAYFCASSPADRGYNQPQHFGDGTRLSIL.

This chain uses TRBV5-5 with TRBJ2-7; 7 bases are shared with TRBD1. The ends lost 3 bases at V and 6 bases at J; junction bases unmatched: 12. Germline CDR1 and CDR2: SGHKS and YYEKEE (reference sequence). The CDR3 covers 15 residues. CDR3 loop: CASSSGPGDSGEQYF. CDR3 coding DNA: TGTGCCAGCAGCTCGGGCCCAGGGGACAGCGGCGAGCAGTACTTC.

This chain uses TRBV7-6 with TRBJ2-3; possible D gene TRBD1, 6 bases. The CDR3 runs 15 residues. CDR1 and CDR2 (germline): SGHVS, FNYEAQ. V shed 5 bases and J shed 0 bases, with 12 bases lying between them. The DNA for the CDR3 is TGTGCCAGCAGCCAAGGGGGACGGAGCACAGATACGCAGTATTTT. This translates into CASSQGGRSTDTQYF. The full variable domain, with the rest looked up from reference TRBV7-6 and TRBJ2-3, is GAGVSQSPRYKVTKRGQDVALRCDPISGHVSLYWYRQALGQGPEFLTYFNYEAQQDKSGLPNDRFSAERPEGSISTLTIQRTEQRDSAMYRCASSQGGRSTDTQYFGPGTRLTVL.